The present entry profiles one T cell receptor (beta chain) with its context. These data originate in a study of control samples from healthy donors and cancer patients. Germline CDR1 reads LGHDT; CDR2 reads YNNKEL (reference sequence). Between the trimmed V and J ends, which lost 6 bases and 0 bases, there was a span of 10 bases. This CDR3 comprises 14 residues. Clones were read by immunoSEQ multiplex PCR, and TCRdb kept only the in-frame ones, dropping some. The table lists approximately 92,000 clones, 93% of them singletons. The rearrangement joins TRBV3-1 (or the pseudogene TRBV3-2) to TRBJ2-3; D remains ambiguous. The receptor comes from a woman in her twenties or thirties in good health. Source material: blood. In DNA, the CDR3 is TGTGCCAGCAGTCCTGCAGTAAGCACAGATACGCAGTATTTT. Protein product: CASSPAVSTDTQYF.